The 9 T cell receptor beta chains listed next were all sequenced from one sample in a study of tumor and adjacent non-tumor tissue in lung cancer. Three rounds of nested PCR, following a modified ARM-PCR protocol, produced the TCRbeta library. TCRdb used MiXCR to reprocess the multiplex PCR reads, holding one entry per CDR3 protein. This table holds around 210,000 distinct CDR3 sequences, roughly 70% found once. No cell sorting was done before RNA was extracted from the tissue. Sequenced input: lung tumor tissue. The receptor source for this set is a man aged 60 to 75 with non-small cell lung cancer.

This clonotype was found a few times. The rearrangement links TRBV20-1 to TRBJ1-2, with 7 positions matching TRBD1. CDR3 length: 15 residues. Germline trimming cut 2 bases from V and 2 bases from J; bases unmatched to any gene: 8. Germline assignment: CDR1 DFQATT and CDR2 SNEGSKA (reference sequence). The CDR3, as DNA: TGCAGTGCTAGATCATATGAACAGGGGAACTATGGCTACACCTTC. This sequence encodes CSARSYEQGNYGYTF.

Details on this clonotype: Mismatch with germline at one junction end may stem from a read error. The CDR3 spells CSVRAGHTEAFF. Written as DNA, the CDR3 is TGCAGTGTTAGGGCGGGACACACCGAAGCTTTCTTT. The chain carries TRBV20-1 and TRBJ1-1; a weak D match, TRBD1 (6 bases). This CDR3 comprises 12 residues. Germline assignment: CDR1 DFQATT and CDR2 SNEGSKA (reference sequence).

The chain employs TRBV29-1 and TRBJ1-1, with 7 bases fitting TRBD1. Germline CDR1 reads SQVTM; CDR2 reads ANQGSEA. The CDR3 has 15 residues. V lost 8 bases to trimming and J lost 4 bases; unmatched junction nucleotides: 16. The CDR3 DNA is TGCAGCAACTCTAAGGGAAGAACAGGGGCCACTGAAGCTTTCTTT. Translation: CSNSKGRTGATEAFF.

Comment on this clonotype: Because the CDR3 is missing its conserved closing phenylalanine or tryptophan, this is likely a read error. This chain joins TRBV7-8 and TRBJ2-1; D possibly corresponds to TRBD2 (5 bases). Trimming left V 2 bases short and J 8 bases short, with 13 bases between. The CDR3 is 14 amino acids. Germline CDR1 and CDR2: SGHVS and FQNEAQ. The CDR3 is CASSLRASTHEQFL. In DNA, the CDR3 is TGTGCCAGCAGCTTAAGGGCTAGCACCCATGAGCAGTTCCTC.

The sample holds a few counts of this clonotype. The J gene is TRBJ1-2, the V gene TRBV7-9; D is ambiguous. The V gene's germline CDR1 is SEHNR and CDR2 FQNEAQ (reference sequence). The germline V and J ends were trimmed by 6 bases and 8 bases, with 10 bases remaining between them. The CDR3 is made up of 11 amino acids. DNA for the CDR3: TGTGCCAGCAGAGATCTAAAAGGCTACACCTTC. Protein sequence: CASRDLKGYTF.

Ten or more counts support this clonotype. CDR3 sequence (DNA): TGTGCCACCAGTGCCCTGCTAGTGGGGGAGCTGTTTTTT. It translates to CATSALLVGELFF. The chain has TRBV24-1 and TRBJ2-2; D is unresolved. The CDR3 runs 13 residues. V lost 5 bases, J lost 8 bases, and 11 bases lay in between. Germline V gene sequence: CDR1 KGHDR, CDR2 SFDVKD.

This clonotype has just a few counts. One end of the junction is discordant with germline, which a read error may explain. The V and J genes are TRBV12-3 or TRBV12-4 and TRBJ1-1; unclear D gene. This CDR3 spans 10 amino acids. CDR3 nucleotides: TGTGTCAGCAGGAGAACTGAAGCTTTCTTT. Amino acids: CVSRRTEAFF.

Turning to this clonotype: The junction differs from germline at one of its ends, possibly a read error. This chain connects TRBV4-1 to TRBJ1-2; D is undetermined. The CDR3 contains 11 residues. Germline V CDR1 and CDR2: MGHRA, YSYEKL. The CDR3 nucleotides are TGCGTCAGCAGCCAATACGGTGGCTACACCTTC. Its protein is CVSSQYGGYTF.

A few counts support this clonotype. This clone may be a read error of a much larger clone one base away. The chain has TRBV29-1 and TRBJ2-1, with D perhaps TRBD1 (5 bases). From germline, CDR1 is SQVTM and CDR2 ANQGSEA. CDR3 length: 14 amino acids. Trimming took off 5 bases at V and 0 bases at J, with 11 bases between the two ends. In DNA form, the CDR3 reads TGCAGCGTTATTCACAGGAGCTCCTACAATGAGCAGTTCTTC. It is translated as CSVIHRSSYNEQFF.